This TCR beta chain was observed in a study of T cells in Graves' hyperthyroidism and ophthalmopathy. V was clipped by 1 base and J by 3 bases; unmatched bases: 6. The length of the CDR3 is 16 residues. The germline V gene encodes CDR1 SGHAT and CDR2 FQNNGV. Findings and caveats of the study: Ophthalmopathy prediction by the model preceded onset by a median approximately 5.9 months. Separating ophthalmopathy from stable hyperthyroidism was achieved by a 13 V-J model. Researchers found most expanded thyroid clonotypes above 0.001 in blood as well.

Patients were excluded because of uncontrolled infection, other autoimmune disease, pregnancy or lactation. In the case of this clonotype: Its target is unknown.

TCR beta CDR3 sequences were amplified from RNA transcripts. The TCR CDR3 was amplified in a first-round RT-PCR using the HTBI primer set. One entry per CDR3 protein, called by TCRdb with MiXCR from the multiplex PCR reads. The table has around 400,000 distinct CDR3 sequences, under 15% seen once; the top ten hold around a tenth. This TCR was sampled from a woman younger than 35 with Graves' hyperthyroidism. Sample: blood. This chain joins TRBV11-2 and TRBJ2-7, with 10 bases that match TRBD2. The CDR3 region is CASSLGGTSEIYEQYF. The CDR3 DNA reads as TGTGCCAGCAGCTTAGGCGGGACTAGCGAAATCTACGAGCAGTACTTC.